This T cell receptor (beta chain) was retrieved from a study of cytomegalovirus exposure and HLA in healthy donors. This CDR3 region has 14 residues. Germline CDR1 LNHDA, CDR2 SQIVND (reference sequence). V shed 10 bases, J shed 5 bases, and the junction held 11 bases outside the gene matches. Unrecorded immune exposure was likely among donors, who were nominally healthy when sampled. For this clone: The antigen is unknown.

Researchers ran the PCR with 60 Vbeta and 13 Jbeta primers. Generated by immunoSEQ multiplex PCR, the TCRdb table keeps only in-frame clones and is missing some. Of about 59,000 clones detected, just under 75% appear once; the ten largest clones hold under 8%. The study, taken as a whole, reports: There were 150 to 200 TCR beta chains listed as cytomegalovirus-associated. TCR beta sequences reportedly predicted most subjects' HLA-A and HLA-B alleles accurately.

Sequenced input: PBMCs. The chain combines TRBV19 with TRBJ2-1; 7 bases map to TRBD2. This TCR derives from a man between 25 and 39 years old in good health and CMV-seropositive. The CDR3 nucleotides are TGTGCCACCGCCCGGGGAGGGTTGAACAATGAGCAGTTCTTC. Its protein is CATARGGLNNEQFF.